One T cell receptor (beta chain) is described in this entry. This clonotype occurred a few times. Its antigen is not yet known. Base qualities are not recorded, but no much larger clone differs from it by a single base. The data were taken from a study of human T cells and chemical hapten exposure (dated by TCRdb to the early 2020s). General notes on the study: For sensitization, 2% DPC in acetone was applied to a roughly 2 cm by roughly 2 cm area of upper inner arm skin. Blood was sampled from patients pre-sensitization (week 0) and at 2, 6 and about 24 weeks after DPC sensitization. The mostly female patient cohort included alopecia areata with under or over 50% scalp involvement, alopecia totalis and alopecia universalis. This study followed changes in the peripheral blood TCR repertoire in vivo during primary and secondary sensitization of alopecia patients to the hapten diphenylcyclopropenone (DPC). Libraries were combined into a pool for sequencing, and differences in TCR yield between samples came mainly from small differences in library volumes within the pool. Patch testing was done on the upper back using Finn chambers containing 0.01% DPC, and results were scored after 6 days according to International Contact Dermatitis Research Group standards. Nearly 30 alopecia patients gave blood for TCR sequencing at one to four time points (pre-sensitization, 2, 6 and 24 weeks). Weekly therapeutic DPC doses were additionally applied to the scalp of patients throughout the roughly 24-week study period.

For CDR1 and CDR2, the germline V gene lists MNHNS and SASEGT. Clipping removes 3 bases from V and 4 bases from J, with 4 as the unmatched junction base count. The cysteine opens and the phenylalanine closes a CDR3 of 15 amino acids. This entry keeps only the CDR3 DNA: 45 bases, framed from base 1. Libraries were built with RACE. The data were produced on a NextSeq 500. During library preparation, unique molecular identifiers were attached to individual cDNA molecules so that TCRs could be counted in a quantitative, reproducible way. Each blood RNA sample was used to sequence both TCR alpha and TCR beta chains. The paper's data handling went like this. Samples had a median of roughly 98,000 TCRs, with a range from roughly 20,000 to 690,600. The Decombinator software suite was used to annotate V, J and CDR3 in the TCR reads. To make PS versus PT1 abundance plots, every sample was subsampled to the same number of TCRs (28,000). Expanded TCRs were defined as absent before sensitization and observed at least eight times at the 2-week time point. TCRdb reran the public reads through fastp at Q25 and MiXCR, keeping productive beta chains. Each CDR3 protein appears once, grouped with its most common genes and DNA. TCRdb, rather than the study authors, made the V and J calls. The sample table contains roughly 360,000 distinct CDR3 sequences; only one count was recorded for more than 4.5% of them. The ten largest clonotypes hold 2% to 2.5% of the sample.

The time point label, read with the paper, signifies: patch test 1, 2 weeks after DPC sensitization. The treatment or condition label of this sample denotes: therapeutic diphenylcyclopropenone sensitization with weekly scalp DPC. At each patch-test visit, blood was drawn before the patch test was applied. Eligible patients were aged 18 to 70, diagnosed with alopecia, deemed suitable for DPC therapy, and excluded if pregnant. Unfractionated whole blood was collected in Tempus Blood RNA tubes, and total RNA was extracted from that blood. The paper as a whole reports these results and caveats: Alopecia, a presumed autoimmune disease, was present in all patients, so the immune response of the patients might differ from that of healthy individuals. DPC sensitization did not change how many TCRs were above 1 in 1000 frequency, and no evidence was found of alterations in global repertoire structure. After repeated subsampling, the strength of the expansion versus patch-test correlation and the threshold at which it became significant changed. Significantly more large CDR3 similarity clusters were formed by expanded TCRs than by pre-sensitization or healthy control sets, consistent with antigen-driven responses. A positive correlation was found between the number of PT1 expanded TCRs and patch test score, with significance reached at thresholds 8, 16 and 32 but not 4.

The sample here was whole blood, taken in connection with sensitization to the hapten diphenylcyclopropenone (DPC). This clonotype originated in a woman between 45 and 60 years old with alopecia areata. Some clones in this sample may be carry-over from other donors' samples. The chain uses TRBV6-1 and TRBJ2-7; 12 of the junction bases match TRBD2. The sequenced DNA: TGTGCCAGCAGTGATGGGACTAGCGGGTGGTACGAGCAGTACTTC. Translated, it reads CASSDGTSGWYEQYF.